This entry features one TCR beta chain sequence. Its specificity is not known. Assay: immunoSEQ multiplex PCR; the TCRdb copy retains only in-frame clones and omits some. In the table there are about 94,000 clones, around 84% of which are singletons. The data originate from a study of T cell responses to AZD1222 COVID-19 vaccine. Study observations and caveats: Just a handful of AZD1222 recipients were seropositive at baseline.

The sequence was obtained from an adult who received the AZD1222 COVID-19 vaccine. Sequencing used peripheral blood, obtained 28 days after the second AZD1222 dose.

The CDR3 nucleotides are TGCAGCGATACTAGCGGGAGGGCCGGATTGAACACCGGGGAGCTGTTTTTT. It codes for CSDTSGRAGLNTGELFF. V gene TRBV29-1 combines with J gene TRBJ2-2; 13 bases align to TRBD2. Per germline, CDR1 SQVTM and CDR2 ANQGSEA. Trimming at V came to 7 bases and at J to 1 base, leaving 9 bases not matched to a gene. The CDR3 runs 17 residues.